Below, 23 T cell receptor beta chains from the same sample are listed, as sequenced in a study of CD8 T cells in Susac syndrome. It was with random hexamers that roughly 0.45 to 1 ug RNA was reverse transcribed. MiXCR was run by TCRdb on the immunoSEQ multiplex PCR reads, yielding one entry per CDR3 protein. Of about 130,000 distinct CDR3 sequences in the sample, 90% to 95% are singletons; the top ten hold more than 0.095%. The specimen was CD4+ T cells from PBMCs. Every receptor here comes from a human donor in good health.

The gene calls are TRBV3-1 and TRBJ1-6, with D hard to call. Deletions cut 2 bases from V and 8 bases from J, with 13 bases between. The CDR3 loop spans 15 amino acids. In germline, CDR1 is LGHDT, CDR2 YNNKEL (reference sequence). This CDR3 is CASSQSPGGYSPLHF. DNA of the CDR3: TGTGCCAGCAGCCAATCGCCGGGAGGATATTCACCCCTCCACTTT.

V usage is TRBV20-1 and J usage is TRBJ2-3, with 8 nucleotides matching TRBD2. CDR1 is DFQATT, CDR2 SNEGSKA, per germline (reference sequence). This CDR3 has 14 residues. Trimming cost V 1 base and J 1 base; bases outside gene matches: 1. The CDR3: CSARATSGTDTQYF. CDR3 coding DNA: TGCAGTGCTAGAGCGACTAGCGGCACAGATACGCAGTATTTT.

The genes are TRBV6-5 and TRBJ2-1; 7 bases fit TRBD2. J gave up 7 bases and V 4 bases, and 7 bases lay outside the gene matches. CDR1 and CDR2 (germline): MNHEY, SVGAGI. The CDR3 consists of 14 residues. CDR3 amino acids: CASSSWEGRNEQFF. The CDR3 DNA is TGTGCCAGCAGTTCGTGGGAGGGCCGAAATGAGCAGTTCTTC.

This chain links TRBV29-1 with TRBJ2-3; no reliable D call. Germline CDR1 and CDR2: SQVTM and ANQGSEA. The CDR3 sequence is 13 residues long. The V end lost 6 bases, the J end lost 2 bases, and 12 bases lay between the germline ends. This chain's CDR3 is CSVAHRVTDTQYF. The CDR3 coding sequence is TGCAGCGTCGCCCATAGAGTCACAGATACGCAGTATTTT.

Only one count was recorded for this clonotype. The genes are TRBV29-1 and TRBJ1-5, with a tentative D call TRBD1 (5 bases). Germline V gene data show CDR1 as SQVTM and CDR2 as ANQGSEA. There are 15 residues in the CDR3. The CDR3 sequence: CSRSGGGRSNQPQHF. CDR3 nucleotide sequence: TGCAGTCGGTCGGGGGGAGGAAGGAGCAATCAGCCCCAGCATTTT.

This chain uses TRBV18 with TRBJ2-1; D gene ambiguous. CDR1 is KGHSH and CDR2 is LQKENI in the germline V gene. This CDR3 is built from 13 residues. Trimming pared 4 bases from V and 6 bases from J, leaving 10 bases between. Written as DNA, the CDR3 is TGTGCCAGCTCACTGCAGTCGCGCAATGAGCAGTTCTTC. Its protein is CASSLQSRNEQFF.

The chain combines TRBV7-2 with TRBJ2-6; no firm D call. In germline, CDR1 is SGHTA, CDR2 FQGNSA. Between the trimmed V and J ends, which lost 1 base and 3 bases, there was a span of 4 bases. The length of the CDR3 is 14 residues. CDR3 coding DNA: TGTGCCAGCAGCTTAGTTATTGGGGCCAACGTCCTGACTTTC. It is translated as CASSLVIGANVLTF.

The CDR3: CASSLAKGLWVETQYF. The DNA for the CDR3 is TGTGCCAGCAGCTTGGCCAAGGGACTCTGGGTGGAGACCCAGTACTTC. The rearrangement links TRBV5-6 to TRBJ2-5; possible D gene TRBD2, 6 bases. The CDR3 is 16 amino acids. The germline V and J ends were trimmed by 0 bases and 5 bases, with 17 bases remaining between them. Germline V gene sequence: CDR1 SGHDT, CDR2 YYEEEE.

The V gene is TRBV6-6, the J gene TRBJ2-7; 9 bases fit TRBD2. The V gene's germline CDR1 is MNHNY and CDR2 SVGAGI (reference sequence). The CDR3 loop spans 15 amino acids. The J segment lost 5 bases and the V segment lost 6 bases, leaving 11 bases of the junction unmatched. The CDR3 loop reads CASRPLQAGGNEQYF. CDR3 bases: TGTGCCAGCAGACCCCTCCAAGCGGGAGGTAACGAGCAGTACTTC.

J is TRBJ2-1 and V is TRBV5-6; D may correspond to TRBD1 or TRBD2 (5 bases each). The CDR3 length is 15 residues. Trimming removed 5 bases at V and 0 bases at J, with 12 bases between. Germline values: CDR1 SGHDT, CDR2 YYEEEE. The CDR3 spells CASRRGSSSYNEQFF. CDR3 sequence (DNA): TGTGCCAGCAGGAGGGGCAGTAGCTCCTACAATGAGCAGTTCTTC.

This chain uses TRBV29-1 with TRBJ2-7, with no clear D. Deletions cut 7 bases from V and 7 bases from J, with 14 bases between. Germline V gene lookup returns CDR1 SQVTM and CDR2 ANQGSEA. This CDR3 region has 11 residues. CDR3 loop: CSAASTEEQYF. CDR3 nucleotide sequence: TGCAGCGCTGCTTCGACGGAGGAGCAGTACTTC.

J is TRBJ1-1 and V is TRBV7-9; D unresolved. Between the trimmed V and J ends, which lost 5 bases and 0 bases, there was a span of 7 bases. Germline V CDR1 and CDR2: SEHNR, FQNEAQ (reference sequence). The CDR3 covers 13 residues. The CDR3 bases are TGTGCCAGCAGCAGTTTACTGAACACTGAAGCTTTCTTT. It translates to CASSSLLNTEAFF.

CDR3 DNA sequence: TGTGCCAGCAGCTTAGGCCCAGTCCTAGCCAAAAACATTCAGTACTTC. This codes for CASSLGPVLAKNIQYF. The chain links TRBV7-9 to TRBJ2-4; D ambiguous. Trimming stripped 1 base from V and 0 bases from J, with 10 bases between. CDR1 is SEHNR, CDR2 FQNEAQ, per germline (reference sequence). The CDR3 extends over 16 amino acids.

The chain carries TRBV3-1 and TRBJ2-7; D is uncertain. V lost 4 bases and J 0 bases, leaving 13 bases between the germline ends. CDR1 and CDR2 from the germline V gene are LGHDT and YNNKEL (reference sequence). The CDR3 has 15 amino acids. CDR3: CASSLRNGPSYEQYF. The CDR3 DNA reads TGTGCCAGCAGCCTAAGGAACGGACCCTCCTACGAGCAGTACTTC.

This sequence joins TRBV27 and TRBJ2-2; D is unclear. V lost 4 bases and J 0 bases, leaving 3 bases between the germline ends. This CDR3 contains 13 residues. CDR1 is MNHEY and CDR2 is SMNVEV in the germline V gene (reference sequence). In DNA, the CDR3 is TGTGCCAGCAGTTACGCGAACACCGGGGAGCTGTTTTTT. This encodes CASSYANTGELFF.

This clonotype was recorded only once. The rearrangement links TRBV12-3 or TRBV12-4 to TRBJ2-5; 10 bases align to TRBD2. CDR3 length equals 15 residues. V trimming: 3 bases; J trimming: 5 bases; junction bases outside the gene matches: 6. CDR3 bases: TGTGCCAGCAGTTTGCGAGCGGGAGGGTGGGAGACCCAGTACTTC. Translated: CASSLRAGGWETQYF.

The chain is built from TRBV20-1 and TRBJ1-2, with D maybe TRBD1 (6 bases). V was trimmed by 5 bases and J by 4 bases, leaving 14 bases between them. The CDR3 loop spans 13 amino acids. Germline V gene sequence: CDR1 DFQATT, CDR2 SNEGSKA (reference sequence). Here the CDR3 reads CSAWEGQVYGYTF. The CDR3 nucleotides are TGCAGTGCTTGGGAGGGACAAGTCTATGGCTACACCTTC.

The V call is TRBV2, the J call TRBJ1-5, with TRBD1 matching 7 bases. Trimming at V came to 6 bases and at J to 4 bases, leaving 6 bases not matched to a gene. CDR3 length equals 14 residues. Per germline, CDR1 SNHLY and CDR2 FYNNEI. In DNA form, the CDR3 reads TGTGCCAGCAGGCCGGGACAGACAAATCAGCCCCAGCATTTT. It yields the protein CASRPGQTNQPQHF. Complete variable domain (other parts from reference TRBV2 and TRBJ1-5): EPEVTQTPSHQVTQMGQEVILRCVPISNHLYFYWYRQILGQKVEFLVSFYNNEISEKSEIFDDQFSVERPDGSNFTLKIRSTKLEDSAMYFCASRPGQTNQPQHFGDGTRLSIL.

This CDR3 reads CASSGTANQPQHF. For the CDR3, the DNA is TGTGCCAGCAGCGGGACAGCCAATCAGCCCCAGCATTTT. This chain joins TRBV28 and TRBJ1-5; the match to TRBD1 covers 7 bases. This CDR3 spans 13 amino acids. J lost 3 bases, V lost 6 bases, and 2 bases had no gene match. Per the germline V gene, CDR1 is MDHEN and CDR2 is SYDVKM.

The chain combines TRBV5-1 with TRBJ2-2; D is perhaps TRBD1 (6 bases). CDR1 is SGHRS and CDR2 is YFSETQ in the germline V gene. This CDR3 spans 16 amino acids. Trimming removed 4 bases at V and 4 bases at J, with 17 bases between. The CDR3 DNA reads as TGCGCCAGCAGCGCGATGGCAGGGGAGATCACCGGGGAGCTGTTTTTT. Encoded protein: CASSAMAGEITGELFF.

The chain has TRBV2 and TRBJ2-3; TRBD2 might be the D (6 bases). Germline V gene lookup returns CDR1 SNHLY and CDR2 FYNNEI. Trimming took 3 bases from V and 5 from J, leaving 12 bases between them. This CDR3 is built from 14 residues. The CDR3 loop reads CASSDWRVGDTQYF. DNA of the CDR3: TGTGCCAGCAGTGACTGGAGGGTTGGAGATACGCAGTATTTT.

This sequence joins TRBV28 and TRBJ1-2; D might be TRBD1 (5 bases). CDR1 is MDHEN and CDR2 is SYDVKM in the germline V gene. The CDR3 has 15 residues. V shed 3 bases and J shed 1 base, with 12 bases lying between them. DNA of the CDR3: TGTGCCAGCAGTTTGCCGGGGACCAATAACTATGGCTACACCTTC. It translates to CASSLPGTNNYGYTF.

The chain recombines TRBV6-5 with TRBJ2-3; 12 positions match TRBD2. Germline V CDR1 and CDR2: MNHEY, SVGAGI. CDR3 size: 14 residues. V lost 9 bases and J lost 6; bases outside the gene matches: 7. CDR3 sequence reads: CASRLAGARDTQYF. For the CDR3, the DNA is TGTGCCAGTAGACTAGCGGGAGCCAGGGATACGCAGTATTTT.